The table lists the clone carrying this TCR beta chain with a few counts. The data originate from a study of identical twins. The V and J ends lost 3 bases and 2 bases, in that order; junction bases with no gene match: 1. Per the germline V gene, CDR1 is DFQATT and CDR2 is SNEGSKA (reference sequence). The CDR3 sequence is 13 residues long. TCRdb ran MiXCR on the 5' RACE reads and lists one entry per CDR3 protein. The top ten hold around 3% of the sample, which has around 570,000 distinct CDR3 sequences, 9.6% seen once. These data were likewise used in another study, on yellow fever vaccine responses in identical twins.

This receptor was identified in a woman aged 18-29 years in good health. Sequencing was carried out using PBMCs. The J gene is TRBJ2-7, the V gene TRBV20-1; 10 bases map to TRBD2. The CDR3: CSASGLAAYEQYF. Written as DNA, the CDR3 is TGCAGTGCTAGTGGACTAGCGGCCTACGAGCAGTACTTC.